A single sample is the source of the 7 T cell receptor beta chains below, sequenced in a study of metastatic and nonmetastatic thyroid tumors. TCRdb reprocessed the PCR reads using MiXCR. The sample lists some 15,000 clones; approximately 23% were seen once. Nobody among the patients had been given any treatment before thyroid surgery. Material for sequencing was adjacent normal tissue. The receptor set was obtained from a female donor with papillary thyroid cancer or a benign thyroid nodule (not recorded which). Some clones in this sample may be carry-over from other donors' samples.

The CDR3 DNA reads as TGTGCCAGCACTGAGGGACAGGCTATCTACGAGCAGTACTTC. Translated, it gives CASTEGQAIYEQYF. This rearrangement joins TRBV6-1 to TRBJ2-7; 8 nucleotides line up with TRBD1. The CDR3 extends over 14 amino acids. The germline gives CDR1 MNHNS, CDR2 SASEGT. V lost 7 bases and J lost 3; bases outside the gene matches: 8.

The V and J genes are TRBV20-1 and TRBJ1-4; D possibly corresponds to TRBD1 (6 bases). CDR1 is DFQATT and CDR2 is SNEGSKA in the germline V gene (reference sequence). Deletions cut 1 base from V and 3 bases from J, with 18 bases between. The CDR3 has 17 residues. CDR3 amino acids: CSARGAQGRGANEKLFF. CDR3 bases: TGCAGTGCTAGAGGGGCCCAGGGGAGGGGGGCTAATGAAAAACTGTTTTTT.

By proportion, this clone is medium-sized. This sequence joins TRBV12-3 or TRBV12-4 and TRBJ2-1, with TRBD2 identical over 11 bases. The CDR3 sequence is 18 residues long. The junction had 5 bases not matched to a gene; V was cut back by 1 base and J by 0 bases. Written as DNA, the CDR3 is TGTGCCAGCAGTTTAGGACTAGCGGGACGGAGCTCCTACAATGAGCAGTTCTTC. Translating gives CASSLGLAGRSSYNEQFF.

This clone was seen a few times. The CDR3 DNA sequence: TGTGCCAGCGCTCAGGTGTTAAATCAGCCCCAGCATTTT. It specifies CASAQVLNQPQHF. V usage is TRBV27 and J usage is TRBJ1-5; D unclear. Germline lookup yields CDR1 MNHEY and CDR2 SMNVEV (reference sequence). CDR3 length equals 13 residues. V lost 8 bases to trimming and J lost 4 bases, with 12 bases between them.

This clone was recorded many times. CDR3 region: CASSYRVTGELFF. CDR3 bases: TGCGCCAGCAGCTACAGGGTGACCGGGGAGCTGTTTTTT. V is TRBV4-1 and J is TRBJ2-2, with D possibly matching TRBD1 (6 bases). V lost 5 bases and J 5 bases, leaving 9 bases between the germline ends. The CDR3 runs to 13 residues. Germline V gives CDR1 MGHRA, CDR2 YSYEKL.

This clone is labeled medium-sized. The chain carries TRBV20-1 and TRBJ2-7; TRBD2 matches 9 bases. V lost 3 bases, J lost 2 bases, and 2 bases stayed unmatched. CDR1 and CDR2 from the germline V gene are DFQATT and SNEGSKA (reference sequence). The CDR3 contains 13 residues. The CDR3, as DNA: TGCAGTGCTAGCAGCGGGGGGACCTACGAGCAGTACTTC. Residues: CSASSGGTYEQYF.

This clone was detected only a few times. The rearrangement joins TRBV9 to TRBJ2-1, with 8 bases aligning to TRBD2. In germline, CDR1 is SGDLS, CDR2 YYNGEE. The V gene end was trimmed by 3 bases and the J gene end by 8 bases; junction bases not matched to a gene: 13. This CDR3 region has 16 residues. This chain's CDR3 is CASSGGPGLVLHEQFF. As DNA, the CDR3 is TGTGCCAGCAGCGGGGGGCCGGGACTAGTATTGCATGAGCAGTTCTTC.